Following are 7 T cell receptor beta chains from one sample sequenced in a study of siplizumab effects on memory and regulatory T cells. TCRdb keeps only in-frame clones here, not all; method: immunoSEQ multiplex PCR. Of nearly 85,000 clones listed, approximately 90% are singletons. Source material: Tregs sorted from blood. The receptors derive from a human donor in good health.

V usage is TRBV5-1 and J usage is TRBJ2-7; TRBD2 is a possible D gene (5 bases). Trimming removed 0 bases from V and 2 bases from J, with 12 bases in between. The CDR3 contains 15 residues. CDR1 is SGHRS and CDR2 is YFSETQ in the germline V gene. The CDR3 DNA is TGCGCCAGCAGCTTGGGGTTCGGGGATGCCTACGAGCAGTACTTC. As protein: CASSLGFGDAYEQYF.

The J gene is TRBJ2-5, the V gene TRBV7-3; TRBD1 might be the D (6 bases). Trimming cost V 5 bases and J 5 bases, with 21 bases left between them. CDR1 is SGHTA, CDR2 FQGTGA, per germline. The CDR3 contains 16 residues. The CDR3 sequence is CASSARGGGSAETQYF. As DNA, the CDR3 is TGTGCCAGCAGCGCCCGGGGTGGGGGCTCTGCCGAGACCCAGTACTTC.

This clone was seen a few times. CDR3 sequence (DNA): TGTGCCAGCAGCCGGCCGACAGACCACTATAATTCACCCCTCCACTTT. It encodes CASSRPTDHYNSPLHF. This chain connects TRBV2 to TRBJ1-6, with a possible D match to TRBD1 (5 bases). In germline, CDR1 is SNHLY, CDR2 FYNNEI. Trimming took off 6 bases at V and 3 bases at J, with 15 bases between the two ends. This CDR3 region has 16 residues.

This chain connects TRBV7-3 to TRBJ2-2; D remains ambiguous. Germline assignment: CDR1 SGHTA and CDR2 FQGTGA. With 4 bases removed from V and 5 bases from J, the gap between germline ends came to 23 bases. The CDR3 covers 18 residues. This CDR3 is CASSSPWEGRVETGELFF. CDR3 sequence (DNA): TGTGCCAGCAGCTCCCCGTGGGAAGGAAGGGTGGAGACCGGGGAGCTGTTTTTT.

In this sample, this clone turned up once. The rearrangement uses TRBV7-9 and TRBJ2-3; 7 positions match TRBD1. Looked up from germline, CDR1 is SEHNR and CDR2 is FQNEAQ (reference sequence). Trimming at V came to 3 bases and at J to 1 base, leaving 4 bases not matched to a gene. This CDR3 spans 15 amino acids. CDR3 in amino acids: CASSLVGQGTDTQYF. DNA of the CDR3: TGTGCCAGCAGCTTGGTCGGACAGGGCACAGATACGCAGTATTTT.

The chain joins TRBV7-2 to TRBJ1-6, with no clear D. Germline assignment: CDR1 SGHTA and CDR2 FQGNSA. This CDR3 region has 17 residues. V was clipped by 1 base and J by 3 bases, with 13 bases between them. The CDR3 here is CASSLEPRASYNSPLHF. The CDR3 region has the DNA TGTGCCAGCAGCTTAGAGCCTCGTGCCAGCTATAATTCACCCCTCCACTTT.

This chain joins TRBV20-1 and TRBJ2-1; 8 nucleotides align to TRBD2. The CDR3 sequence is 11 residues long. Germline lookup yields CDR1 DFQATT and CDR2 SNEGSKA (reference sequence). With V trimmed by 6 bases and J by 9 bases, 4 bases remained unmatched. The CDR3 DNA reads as TGCAGTGCAGCGGGGGCCGGTGAGCAGTTCTTC. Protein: CSAAGAGEQFF.